This note documents a single T cell receptor (beta chain) sequence. Its target is unknown. Produced via immunoSEQ multiplex PCR; TCRdb's table is partial and in-frame only. This sample has more than 80,000 clones; 85% to 95% occur once, and the top ten carry around 0.25%. The record originates from a study of OX40 agonist ivuxolimab in advanced cancers. The study's findings and limits: At 0.1 to 3.0 mg/kg, CD4+ and CD8+ blood T cells expanded clonally by week 6. On average, a greater number of expanded clones characterised CD8+ T cells relative to CD4+.

Germline assignment: CDR1 SGHRS and CDR2 YFSETQ. After removal of 0 bases from V and 5 bases from J, the junction contained 6 bases not matched to a gene. The CDR3 consists of 16 residues. The source of this sequence is an adult with an advanced solid tumor such as melanoma, head and neck, liver or kidney cancer. The gene calls are TRBV5-1 and TRBJ2-1; 9 positions agree with TRBD2. The source material was CD4+ or CD8+ T cells sorted from blood, sampled in a trial of the OX40 agonist ivuxolimab. Written as DNA, the CDR3 is TGCGCCAGCAGCTTGGTGGCTAGCGGGGCAGACAATGAGCAGTTCTTC. This translates into CASSLVASGADNEQFF.